The 32 T cell receptor beta chains below were found in one sample sequenced in a study of cytomegalovirus exposure and HLA in healthy donors. Method: immunoSEQ multiplex PCR; TCRdb's copy keeps in-frame clones and lacks some. This sample has under 200,000 clones; about 81% occur once, and the top ten carry around 1.2%. The material sequenced was PBMCs. The source of these receptors is a woman in her twenties or thirties in good health and CMV-seronegative.

This sequence joins TRBV7-8 and TRBJ2-7; tentatively, D is TRBD1 (6 bases). This CDR3 region has 15 residues. Germline-derived CDR1 and CDR2 are SGHVS and FQNEAQ. V was trimmed by 4 bases and J by 2 bases, leaving 15 bases between them. As DNA, the CDR3 is TGTGCCAGCAGCTCTGCGACAGGACCCCCCTACGAGCAGTACTTC. Its protein product is CASSSATGPPYEQYF.

The CDR3 here is CAISESGGGQGYTF. CDR3 nucleotide sequence: TGTGCCATCAGTGAGTCGGGAGGGGGTCAGGGCTACACCTTC. This sequence joins TRBV10-3 and TRBJ1-2, with D possibly being TRBD1 (6 bases). Germline-derived CDR1 and CDR2 are ENHRY and SYGVKD. CDR3 length: 14 residues. Trimming took off 0 bases at V and 8 bases at J, with 13 bases between the two ends.

The chain employs TRBV19 and TRBJ1-2, with D maybe TRBD1 (5 bases). The V gene lost 9 bases and the J gene lost 6 bases, with 14 bases spanning the gap. The germline V gene encodes CDR1 LNHDA and CDR2 SQIVND (reference sequence). CDR3 length: 12 amino acids. The CDR3: CASTTVSHGYTF. DNA for the CDR3: TGTGCCAGCACGACAGTTTCCCATGGCTACACCTTC.

The chain is built from TRBV11-1 and TRBJ2-7; D might be TRBD2 (6 bases). Germline V CDR1 and CDR2: SGHAT, FQDESV (reference sequence). Trimming took 0 bases from V and 1 from J, leaving 7 bases between them. CDR3 length: 14 residues. The CDR3 loop is CASSLAGGSYEQYF. The CDR3 bases are TGTGCCAGCAGCTTAGCGGGAGGTTCCTACGAGCAGTACTTC.

The V call is TRBV19, the J call TRBJ1-2, with D possibly matching TRBD1 (5 bases). This CDR3 has 12 residues. V lost 6 bases and J lost 8, with 13 bases in between. Germline-derived CDR1 and CDR2 are LNHDA and SQIVND (reference sequence). The CDR3 nucleotides are TGTGCCAGTAGAGACCCCGGGGGAGGCTACACCTTC. Translating it yields CASRDPGGGYTF.

The CDR3 is CASSFRQGQDGYTF. CDR3 coding DNA: TGTGCCAGCAGCTTTAGACAGGGGCAGGATGGCTACACCTTC. The chain recombines TRBV7-2 with TRBJ1-2; 8 bases map to TRBD1. This CDR3 has 14 residues. The V segment lost 3 bases and the J segment 6 bases; nucleotides outside the gene matches: 6. Germline V gives CDR1 SGHTA, CDR2 FQGNSA. The full variable domain, with the rest looked up from reference TRBV7-2 and TRBJ1-2, is GAGVSQSPSNKVTEKGKDVELRCDPISGHTALYWYRQSLGQGLEFLIYFQGNSAPDKSGLPSDRFSAERTGGSVSTLTIQRTQQEDSAVYLCASSFRQGQDGYTFGSGTRLTVV.

The chain is built from TRBV18 and TRBJ2-7; 7 bases match TRBD2. CDR1 and CDR2 from the germline V gene are KGHSH and LQKENI. The CDR3 totals 17 residues. The V segment lost 3 bases and the J segment 3 bases; nucleotides outside the gene matches: 14. CDR3 loop: CASSPLYRSGGNYEQYF. CDR3 bases: TGTGCCAGCTCACCGCTTTACCGGTCGGGGGGTAACTACGAGCAGTACTTC.

V usage is TRBV15 and J usage is TRBJ1-1; TRBD1 might be the D (6 bases). V was cut by 3 bases and J by 4 bases, with 18 bases left in between. The germline V gene encodes CDR1 LNHNV and CDR2 YYDKDF (reference sequence). This CDR3 spans 16 amino acids. In DNA form, the CDR3 reads TGTGCCACCAGCAGGCTTTTTGGGGGCCGCGGCACTGAAGCTTTCTTT. Protein: CATSRLFGGRGTEAFF.

The J gene is TRBJ2-1, the V gene TRBV6-5; a weak D match, TRBD2 (7 bases). Germline V CDR1 and CDR2: MNHEY, SVGAGI. Between the trimmed V and J ends, which lost 5 bases and 0 bases, there was a span of 11 bases. The CDR3 runs to 15 residues. CDR3 protein: CASSRGGSSYNEQFF. Here the CDR3 DNA reads TGTGCCAGCAGTCGCGGGGGCAGCTCCTACAATGAGCAGTTCTTC.

This chain uses TRBV27 with TRBJ2-5, with D possibly being TRBD2 (5 bases). Germline-derived CDR1 and CDR2 are MNHEY and SMNVEV (reference sequence). The V end was cut by 3 bases, the J end by 3 bases, with 5 bases between. The CDR3 is made up of 12 amino acids. As DNA, the CDR3 is TGTGCCAGCAGTTTCGGGGAAGAGACCCAGTACTTC. Translating gives CASSFGEETQYF.

This chain joins TRBV18 and TRBJ2-7; 8 bases map to TRBD1. This CDR3 spans 14 amino acids. J gave up 5 bases and V 2 bases, and 5 bases lay outside the gene matches. Germline V gene data show CDR1 as KGHSH and CDR2 as LQKENI. In DNA, the CDR3 is TGTGCCAGCTCACCAGGGGCAGGGGGCGACGAGCAGTACTTC. Its translation: CASSPGAGGDEQYF.

This rearrangement joins TRBV4-1 to TRBJ1-5; D is ambiguous. Deletions cut 0 bases from V and 10 bases from J, with 19 bases between. The CDR3 contains 16 residues. CDR1 MGHRA and CDR2 YSYEKL come from the germline V gene. CDR3 in DNA: TGCGCCAGCAGCCAAGAAGGCAGACTATTCAATGTACCCCAGCATTTT. Translation: CASSQEGRLFNVPQHF.

This clone was counted only a few times. The genes are TRBV28 and TRBJ1-4; D ambiguous. The CDR3 loop spans 10 amino acids. The germline V gene encodes CDR1 MDHEN and CDR2 SYDVKM. Trimming took 6 bases from V and 7 from J, leaving 3 bases between them. The CDR3 DNA reads TGTGCCAGCAGCGGTGAAAAACTGTTTTTT. Translation gives CASSGEKLFF.

The chain is built from TRBV2 and TRBJ1-4; 7 positions agree with TRBD1. The CDR3 sequence is 14 residues long. The junction had 5 bases not matched to a gene; V was cut back by 6 bases and J by 4 bases. Germline assignment: CDR1 SNHLY and CDR2 FYNNEI. CDR3 protein: CASRDDRVNEKLFF. CDR3 sequence (DNA): TGTGCCAGCAGAGACGACAGGGTTAATGAAAAACTGTTTTTT.

The chain is built from TRBV5-1 and TRBJ2-1, with 8 bases lining up with TRBD2. This CDR3 has 15 residues. V lost 4 bases, J lost 0 bases, and 3 bases stayed unmatched. CDR1 is SGHRS, CDR2 YFSETQ, per germline. The CDR3, as DNA: TGCGCCAGCAGCCCCGCGGGGGGCTCCTACAATGAGCAGTTCTTC. Its translation: CASSPAGGSYNEQFF.

In DNA form, the CDR3 reads TGTGCCAGCAGTTCACCGGGACAGGAGCTCTGGGGCTACACCTTC. Protein sequence: CASSSPGQELWGYTF. The chain couples TRBV6-5 to TRBJ1-2, with TRBD1 matching over 8 bases. Trimming removed 4 bases from V and 8 bases from J; junction bases left unmatched: 12. CDR3 length equals 15 residues. Germline CDR1 reads MNHEY; CDR2 reads SVGAGI.

The chain couples TRBV19 to TRBJ2-2; 10 bases fit TRBD2. Germline CDR1 reads LNHDA; CDR2 reads SQIVND (reference sequence). This CDR3 contains 17 residues. After removal of 4 bases from V and 6 bases from J, the junction contained 11 bases not matched to a gene. The CDR3 reads CASSTPGLAGEAGELFF. The CDR3 DNA follows: TGTGCCAGTAGTACCCCCGGCCTAGCGGGAGAAGCCGGGGAGCTGTTTTTT. Full variable domain (missing parts from reference TRBV19 and TRBJ2-2): DGGITQSPKYLFRKEGQNVTLSCEQNLNHDAMYWYRQDPGQGLRLIYYSQIVNDFQKGDIAEGYSVSREKKESFPLTVTSAQKNPTAFYLCASSTPGLAGEAGELFFGEGSRLTVL.

This clone has just a few counts. J is TRBJ1-6 and V is TRBV7-9; a weak D match, TRBD1 (5 bases). V was cut by 5 bases and J by 2 bases, with 13 bases left in between. From germline, CDR1 is SEHNR and CDR2 FQNEAQ (reference sequence). This CDR3 comprises 16 residues. CDR3 in DNA: TGTGCCAGCAGCCCCTCCGGGGGTGCCTATAATTCACCCCTCCACTTT. This gives the protein CASSPSGGAYNSPLHF.

The chain combines TRBV7-9 with TRBJ2-1; 7 bases line up with TRBD2. J was trimmed by 7 bases and V by 2 bases; bases with no gene match: 8. CDR1 and CDR2 from the germline V gene are SEHNR and FQNEAQ (reference sequence). The CDR3 is made up of 15 amino acids. The DNA of the CDR3 is TGTGCCAGCAGCTTAATGGCGGGAGTGAGGAATGAGCAGTTCTTC. The encoded protein is CASSLMAGVRNEQFF.

The chain links TRBV29-1 to TRBJ2-2; 7 bases align to TRBD1. Germline V gives CDR1 SQVTM, CDR2 ANQGSEA. The CDR3 covers 14 residues. The J segment lost 5 bases and the V segment lost 4 bases, leaving 7 bases of the junction unmatched. The DNA for the CDR3 is TGCAGCGTTGCGGGGACAGTCGGAACCGGGGAGCTGTTTTTT. Protein product: CSVAGTVGTGELFF.

The chain combines TRBV5-1 with TRBJ1-4; a weak D match, TRBD1 (5 bases). V lost 6 bases and J lost 8, with 17 bases in between. CDR3 length: 14 residues. CDR1 SGHRS and CDR2 YFSETQ come from the germline V gene. The CDR3 coding sequence is TGCGCCAGCACCACCGGGGGGAACAACGAAAAACTGTTTTTT. It is translated as CASTTGGNNEKLFF.

This chain uses TRBV28 with TRBJ2-5; 8 bases are a match to TRBD2. This CDR3 has 14 amino acids. CDR1 and CDR2 from the germline V gene are MDHEN and SYDVKM. The ends lost 4 bases at V and 6 bases at J; junction bases unmatched: 7. The chain's CDR3 is CASSSGGAGKTQYF. CDR3 DNA: TGTGCCAGCAGTTCCGGGGGGGCCGGGAAGACCCAGTACTTC. Full variable domain (remainder filled in from reference TRBV28 and TRBJ2-5): DVKVTQSSRYLVKRTGEKVFLECVQDMDHENMFWYRQDPGLGLRLIYFSYDVKMKEKGDIPEGYSVSREKKERFSLILESASTNQTSMYLCASSSGGAGKTQYFGPGTRLLVL.

The chain employs TRBV9 and TRBJ1-1; D is perhaps TRBD1 (5 bases). The CDR3 extends over 16 amino acids. Germline V gene sequence: CDR1 SGDLS, CDR2 YYNGEE. V lost 0 bases to trimming and J lost 0 bases, with 12 bases between them. CDR3 residues: CASSVVEGLLNTEAFF. The CDR3 coding sequence is TGTGCCAGCAGCGTAGTGGAGGGACTCTTGAACACTGAAGCTTTCTTT.

This chain uses TRBV5-6 with TRBJ1-6; the D gene is possibly TRBD1 (5 bases). Per germline, CDR1 SGHDT and CDR2 YYEEEE. The CDR3 spans 14 residues. The ends were cut back, 1 base at V and 15 bases at J, with 17 bases in the middle. CDR3 amino acids: CASSLRGAGILLHF. CDR3 in DNA: TGTGCCAGCAGCTTGCGTGGGGCAGGCATACTCCTCCACTTT.

About this clone: This may be a read error, as it is one base from a much larger clone. The chain is built from TRBV28 and TRBJ1-5, with D hard to call. The V end was cut by 6 bases, the J end by 0 bases, with 6 bases between. The CDR3 has 13 amino acids. Germline V gives CDR1 MDHEN, CDR2 SYDVKM. The CDR3, as DNA: TGTGCCAGCAGGACATATAGCAATCAGCCCCAGCATTTT. Translating gives CASRTYSNQPQHF.

This clone was detected only once. CDR3 sequence: CASTPRGGVGANVLTF. For the CDR3, the DNA is TGTGCCAGCACCCCGAGGGGGGGGGTTGGGGCCAACGTCCTGACTTTC. This chain connects TRBV27 to TRBJ2-6, with a weak D call TRBD2 (7 bases). The V gene lost 7 bases and the J gene lost 3 bases, with 16 bases spanning the gap. Germline V lookup: CDR1 MNHEY, CDR2 SMNVEV (reference sequence). CDR3 size: 16 residues.

The table lists this clone with a count of one. The chain uses TRBV19 and TRBJ2-3; 7 nucleotides align to TRBD1. V lost 6 bases to trimming and J lost 4 bases; unmatched junction nucleotides: 7. Germline lookup yields CDR1 LNHDA and CDR2 SQIVND (reference sequence). The CDR3 contains 14 residues. CDR3 amino acids: CASRLTGLPDTQYF. In nucleotides, the CDR3 is TGTGCCAGTAGATTGACAGGGCTCCCAGATACGCAGTATTTT.

This clone was seen a single time. V and J are TRBV5-1 and TRBJ2-5; perhaps TRBD2 as D (5 bases). Per the germline V gene, CDR1 is SGHRS and CDR2 is YFSETQ. This CDR3 is built from 14 residues. The V end was cut by 4 bases, the J end by 2 bases, with 12 bases between. The CDR3 region has the DNA TGCGCCAGCAGCACCGGGATCGGGCAAGAGACCCAGTACTTC. Encoded protein: CASSTGIGQETQYF.

This clone was detected once. CDR3 nucleotides: TGTGCCAGCAGTGTCAGGATCTCATTGAACACTGAAGCTTTCTTT. This codes for CASSVRISLNTEAFF. The chain combines TRBV27 with TRBJ1-1; no clear D. V lost 5 bases and J lost 0, with 13 bases in between. The CDR3 spans 15 residues. Germline V gene data show CDR1 as MNHEY and CDR2 as SMNVEV (reference sequence).

The chain combines TRBV15 with TRBJ2-1; tentative D call: TRBD1 (5 bases). The CDR3 runs 12 residues. Between the trimmed V and J ends, which lost 0 bases and 15 bases, there was a span of 12 bases. In germline, CDR1 is LNHNV, CDR2 YYDKDF (reference sequence). In DNA, the CDR3 is TGTGCCACCAGCAGAGACCCAGGGCGGCGGTTCTTC. Its protein is CATSRDPGRRFF.

The CDR3 here is CASSLDIPTGTYEQYF. Here the CDR3 DNA reads TGTGCCAGCAGCTTAGATATCCCGACAGGGACCTACGAGCAGTACTTC. V usage is TRBV11-2 and J usage is TRBJ2-7; 7 positions match TRBD1. In germline, CDR1 is SGHAT, CDR2 FQNNGV. Trimming at V came to 0 bases and at J to 2 bases, leaving 7 bases not matched to a gene. The CDR3 extends over 16 amino acids.

This chain links TRBV5-1 with TRBJ2-7, with D possibly matching TRBD1 (5 bases). Looked up from germline, CDR1 is SGHRS and CDR2 is YFSETQ. CDR3 size: 13 residues. V was shortened by 2 bases and J by 5 bases, with 11 bases between the two germline ends. The CDR3, as DNA: TGCGCCAGCAGCTTCTTCCCAGGGAACGAGCAGTACTTC. This sequence encodes CASSFFPGNEQYF.